The source of this TCR beta chain is a study of relationships among human T cell subsets (dated by TCRdb to the early 2010s). Regarding the research as a whole: Eight distinct blood T cell populations were sequenced: pan T, CD8 cytotoxic, regulatory, Th1, Th2, naive plus transitional, activated and memory cells. Study-level results and caveats: Substantial sharing of CDR3s among Th1, Th2 and regulatory T cells was interpreted as suggestive of stochastic cell fate choices. The bead-based sorting could not exclude a CD4+CD8+ double-positive population. The seven subsets showed no statistically significant differences in V, D and J usage, CDR3 length, or N-nucleotide additions. Over 50% of CD8+ cytotoxic sequences were found to belong to clones with over 100 reads, whereas few such clones were observed in the regulatory and Th2 subsets.

Comments on this clonotype: Its antigen is still unknown. No much larger clonotype is one base removed from it; base qualities were not supplied.

To prepare the library, multiplex PCR was applied. This sample was sequenced with a 454 GS FLX. Semiquantitative ARM-PCR was used to amplify the TCR alpha and beta CDR3 regions from mRNA. In ARM-PCR, tagged nested gene-specific primers were used first, and exponential amplification was then carried out by communal superprimers. Before the second amplification round was performed on first-round PCR products, the nested primers were removed by exonuclease. Amplicons were sequenced on the 454 platform, which allows rapid sequencing of millions of DNA fragments without cloning bias. An effective read was defined as a read mappable to both V and J germline segments. Per the original workflow: Reads were assigned to germline V, D and J segments with IRmap, which uses pyromap, a Smith-Waterman modification adapted to 454 sequencing errors. To filter D-beta assignments, cutoffs were set at the 99th percentile of the alignment scores obtained from simulated random sequences. The amino acids between the conserved V-segment Y[YFLI]C motif and the J-segment [FW]GXGT motif were defined as CDR3. Repertoire diversity was estimated with a compound Poisson process model previously applied to large-scale EST data. A cross-contamination detection procedure was applied to argue against sample contamination as the source of shared CDR3s. TCRdb reanalyzed the raw reads on its own, using fastp at Q25 for trimming and MiXCR for clone calling, and kept in-frame beta chains. Rows with one shared CDR3 protein collapse into an entry with the most common genes and DNA. The V and J calls, along with clone size, are taken from TCRdb and not from the paper's own processing. The sample table records 7,000 to 9,500 distinct CDR3 sequences; approximately 70% of these occur just once. The ten biggest clones cover around 50% of the sample.

CDR1 is given as PRHDT and CDR2 as FYEKMQ, both from the germline V gene (reference sequence). Trimming takes 1 base from V and 1 base from J, and the germline ends sit 16 bases apart. The CDR3 contains 17 residues, cysteine and phenylalanine counted. The kept DNA is CDR3 alone, 51 bases in frame from the first base. Naive plus transitional T cells were isolated with anti-CD45RA microbeads from pooled isolated CD4+ and CD8+ T cells. Miltenyi superparamagnetic beads coated with subset-specific monoclonal antibodies were used to isolate the T cell subsets. Every T cell population was isolated from peripheral blood. Mononuclear cells were obtained from whole blood by Ficoll separation, and monocytes were then depleted with anti-CD14 microbeads. Right after isolation, the cell populations were resuspended in RNAprotect reagent.

This chain is built from TRBV13 and TRBJ1-1, with TRBD1 perhaps the D gene, on 5 matching bases. Sequences were obtained from naive and transitional (CD45RA+) T cells sorted from blood. Taken with the paper, the label for cell subset or site translates to: CD45RA+ naive plus transitional T cells (Tn+t). This sequence originates from a middle-aged man in good health. The base sequence is TGTGCCAGCAGCTTAGCACTTTATCCGGGGGGGAACACTGAAGCTTTCTTT. Its protein is CASSLALYPGGNTEAFF.